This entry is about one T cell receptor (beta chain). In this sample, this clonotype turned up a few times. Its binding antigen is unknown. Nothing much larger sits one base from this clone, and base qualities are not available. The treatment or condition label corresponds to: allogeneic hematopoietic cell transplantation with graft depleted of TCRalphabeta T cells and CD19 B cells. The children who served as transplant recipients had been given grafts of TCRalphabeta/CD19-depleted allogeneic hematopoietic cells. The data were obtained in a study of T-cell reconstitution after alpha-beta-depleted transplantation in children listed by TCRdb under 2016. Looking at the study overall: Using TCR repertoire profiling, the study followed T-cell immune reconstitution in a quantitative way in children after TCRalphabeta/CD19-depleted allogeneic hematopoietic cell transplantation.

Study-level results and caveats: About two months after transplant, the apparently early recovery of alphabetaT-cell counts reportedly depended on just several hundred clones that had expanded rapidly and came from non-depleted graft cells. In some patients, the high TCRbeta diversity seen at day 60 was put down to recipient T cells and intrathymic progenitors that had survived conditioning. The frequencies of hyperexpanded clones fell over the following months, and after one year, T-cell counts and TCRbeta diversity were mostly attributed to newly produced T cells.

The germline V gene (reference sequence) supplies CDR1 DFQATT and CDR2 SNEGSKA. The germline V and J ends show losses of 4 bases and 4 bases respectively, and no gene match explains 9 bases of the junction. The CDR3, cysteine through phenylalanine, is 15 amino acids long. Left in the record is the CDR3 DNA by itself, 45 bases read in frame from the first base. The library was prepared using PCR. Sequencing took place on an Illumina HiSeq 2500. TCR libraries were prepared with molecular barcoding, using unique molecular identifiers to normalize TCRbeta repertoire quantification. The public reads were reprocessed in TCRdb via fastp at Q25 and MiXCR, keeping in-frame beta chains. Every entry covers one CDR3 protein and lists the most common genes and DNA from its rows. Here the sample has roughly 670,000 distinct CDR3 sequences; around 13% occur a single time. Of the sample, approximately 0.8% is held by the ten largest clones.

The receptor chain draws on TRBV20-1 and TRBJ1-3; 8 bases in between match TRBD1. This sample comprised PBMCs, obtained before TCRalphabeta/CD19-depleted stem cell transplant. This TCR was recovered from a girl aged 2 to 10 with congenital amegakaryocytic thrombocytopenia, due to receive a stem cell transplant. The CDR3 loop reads CSAIIRGLGGNTIYF. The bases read TGCAGTGCTATTATCAGGGGGCTAGGAGGAAACACCATATATTTT.